The TCR beta chain described here comes from a study of blood T cell repertoires in COVID-19. As for the study in general: COVID-19 samples from acute and convalescent phases originated in the United States, Italy and Spain.

V lost 5 bases and J 8 bases, leaving 12 bases between the germline ends. This CDR3 has 12 amino acids. Produced via immunoSEQ multiplex PCR; TCRdb's table is partial and in-frame only. The table lists over 250,000 clones, around 90% of them singletons. Participant-given clinical history determined each cohort assignment. What was sequenced was PBMCs or T cells enriched from blood (not recorded which). The receptor's source is a young woman who had recovered from COVID-19. The J gene is TRBJ1-2, the V gene TRBV12-3 or TRBV12-4; TRBD1 might be the D (5 bases). In nucleotides, the CDR3 is TGTGCCAGCAGTACATTTAGGGGCGGCTACACCTTC. Translating it yields CASSTFRGGYTF.